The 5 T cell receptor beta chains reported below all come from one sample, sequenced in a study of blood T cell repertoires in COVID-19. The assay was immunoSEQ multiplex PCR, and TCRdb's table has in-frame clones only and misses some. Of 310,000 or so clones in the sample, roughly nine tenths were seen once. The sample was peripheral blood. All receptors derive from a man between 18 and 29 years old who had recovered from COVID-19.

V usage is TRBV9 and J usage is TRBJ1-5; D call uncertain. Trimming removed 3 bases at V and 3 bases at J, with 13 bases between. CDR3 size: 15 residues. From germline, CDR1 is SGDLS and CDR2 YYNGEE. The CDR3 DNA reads TGTGCCAGCAGCGCCTACACCGGGGACAATCAGCCCCAGCATTTT. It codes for CASSAYTGDNQPQHF. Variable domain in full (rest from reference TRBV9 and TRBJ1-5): DSGVTQTPKHLITATGQRVTLRCSPRSGDLSVYWYQQSLDQGLQFLIQYYNGEERAKGNILERFSAQQFPDLHSELNLSSLELGDSALYFCASSAYTGDNQPQHFGDGTRLSIL.

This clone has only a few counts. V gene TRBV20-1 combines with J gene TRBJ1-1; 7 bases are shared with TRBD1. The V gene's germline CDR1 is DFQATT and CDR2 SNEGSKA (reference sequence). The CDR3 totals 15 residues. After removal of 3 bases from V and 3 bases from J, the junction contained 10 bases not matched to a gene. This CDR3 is CSASSPRQGDTEAFF. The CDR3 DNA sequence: TGCAGTGCTAGTTCCCCTAGACAGGGAGACACTGAAGCTTTCTTT.

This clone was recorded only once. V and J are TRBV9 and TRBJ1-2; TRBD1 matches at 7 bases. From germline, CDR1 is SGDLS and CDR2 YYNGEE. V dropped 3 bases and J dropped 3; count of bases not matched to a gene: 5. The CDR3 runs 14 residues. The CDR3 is CASSAGGGDYGYTF. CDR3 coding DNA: TGTGCCAGCAGCGCAGGGGGAGGAGACTATGGCTACACCTTC.

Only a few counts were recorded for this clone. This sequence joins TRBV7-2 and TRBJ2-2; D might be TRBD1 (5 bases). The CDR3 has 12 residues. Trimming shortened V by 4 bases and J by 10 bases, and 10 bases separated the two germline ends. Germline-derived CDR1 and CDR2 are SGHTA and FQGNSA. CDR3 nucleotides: TGTGCCAGCAGCTCTACAGGCGTGGAGCTGTTTTTT. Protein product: CASSSTGVELFF. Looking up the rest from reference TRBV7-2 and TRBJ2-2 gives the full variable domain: GAGVSQSPSNKVTEKGKDVELRCDPISGHTALYWYRQSLGQGLEFLIYFQGNSAPDKSGLPSDRFSAERTGGSVSTLTIQRTQQEDSAVYLCASSSTGVELFFGEGSRLTVL.

The CDR3 here is CASSFEGAAGLHEQYF. The CDR3 DNA reads as TGTGCCAGCAGCTTCGAGGGGGCCGCGGGGCTGCACGAGCAGTACTTC. The chain carries TRBV7-6 and TRBJ2-7; possible D gene TRBD1, 7 bases. V lost 3 bases and J lost 5, with 20 bases in between. Germline CDR1 reads SGHVS; CDR2 reads FNYEAQ. CDR3 length: 16 residues.